This is a list of T cell receptor beta chains from one sample in a study of regulatory T cells in long-lasting Graves disease. TCRdb redid the calling of the multiplex PCR reads with MiXCR, one entry per CDR3 protein. The table shows hundreds of thousands of distinct CDR3 sequences, with less than 25% occurring only once. The sequenced sample was peripheral blood mononuclear cells (PBMCs), obtained when the disease was refractory, from a patient treated with antithyroid drugs. These receptors were taken from a female donor with Graves disease. CDR3s include the opening cysteine and the closing phenylalanine or tryptophan. Fields, in order: J gene, clone size, D gene, V gene, CDR3 protein, CDR3 DNA. D genes are given only for firm matches. Part of the rows lack a size; the others show once, few, many or a class for expanded clones.

TRBJ1-2	.	.	TRBV6-2/TRBV6-3	CASTHPVQRELDGYTF	TGTGCCAGCACCCACCCCGTTCAGAGGGAGTTGGATGGCTACACCTTC
TRBJ1-1	few	.	TRBV10-3	CAIGQSWTEAFF	TGTGCCATCGGGCAGAGTTGGACTGAAGCTTTCTTT
TRBJ2-5	many	TRBD1	TRBV27	CASSPRQGVKTQYF	TGTGCCAGCAGTCCGCGACAGGGAGTCAAGACCCAGTACTTC
TRBJ1-1	.	.	TRBV10-3	CAISEGQPSEAFF	TGTGCCATCAGTGAAGGACAGCCCAGTGAAGCTTTCTTT
TRBJ2-2	.	TRBD2	TRBV29-1	CSAKLAAVPGTGELFF	TGCAGCGCCAAACTAGCGGCAGTTCCCGGCACCGGGGAGCTGTTTTTT
TRBJ1-6	few	.	TRBV20-1	CSARQDGSYNSPLHF	TGCAGTGCTAGACAAGACGGCTCCTATAATTCACCCCTCCACTTT
TRBJ2-7	.	.	TRBV6-5	CASSYSDGGMYF	TGTGCCAGCAGTTACTCCGATGGGGGCATGTACTTC
TRBJ2-7	.	TRBD1	TRBV11-2	CASSQTGTGVYEQYF	TGCGCCAGCAGCCAGACCGGGACAGGGGTCTACGAGCAGTACTTC
TRBJ2-7	.	.	TRBV5-1	CASSLAPTDSGPYEQYF	TGCGCCAGCAGCTTGGCCCCCACCGACTCAGGGCCATACGAGCAGTACTTC
TRBJ2-5	many	.	TRBV29-1	CSVGRSQETQYF	TGCAGCGTTGGCCGGAGCCAAGAGACCCAGTACTTC
TRBJ2-7	.	.	TRBV4-1	CASSQGLTSEQYF	TGCGCCAGCAGCCAAGGTCTGACCTCCGAGCAGTACTTC
TRBJ2-1	.	TRBD2	TRBV14	CASSQTSGPYNEQFF	TGTGCCAGCAGCCAGACTAGCGGGCCTTACAATGAGCAGTTCTTC
TRBJ2-7	.	.	TRBV2	CASTPSYEQYF	TGTGCCAGCACCCCTTCCTACGAGCAGTACTTC
TRBJ2-7	.	TRBD2	TRBV4-3	CASSQTSGRARNEQYF	TGCGCCAGCAGCCAGACTAGCGGGAGGGCCAGGAACGAGCAGTACTTC
TRBJ1-1	many	TRBD1	TRBV30	CAWSQGGAAEAFF	TGTGCCTGGAGTCAAGGGGGCGCCGCTGAAGCTTTCTTT
TRBJ1-4	few	TRBD1	TRBV10-3	CATGQGATNEKLFF	TGTGCCACGGGACAGGGGGCAACTAATGAAAAACTGTTTTTT
TRBJ2-2	many	.	TRBV5-5	CASSLASTNTGELFF	TGTGCCAGCAGCTTGGCTTCAACGAACACCGGGGAGCTGTTTTTT
TRBJ1-5	few	.	TRBV20-1	CSARDGKYSNQPQHF	TGCAGTGCTAGAGATGGCAAGTATAGCAATCAGCCCCAGCATTTT
TRBJ2-2	few	.	TRBV12-3/TRBV12-4	CASRPVGAELFF	TGTGCCAGCAGGCCGGTGGGGGCGGAGCTGTTTTTT
TRBJ2-3	.	TRBD2	TRBV7-2	CASSLVAGGPSKNTDTQYF	TGTGCCAGCAGCTTAGTAGCGGGAGGGCCGTCAAAGAACACAGATACGCAGTATTTT
TRBJ1-5	few	.	TRBV7-3	CASSRTVGLGNQPQHF	TGTGCCAGCAGCCGGACGGTTGGGCTAGGCAATCAGCCCCAGCATTTT
TRBJ2-5	many	.	TRBV20-1	CSASGFLGETQYF	TGCAGTGCTTCAGGGTTTTTGGGGGAGACCCAGTACTTC
TRBJ2-5	many	.	TRBV11-2	CASSLESRRETQYF	TGTGCCAGCAGCTTAGAATCCCGAAGGGAGACCCAGTACTTC
TRBJ2-7	many	.	TRBV7-2	CASSLRGLRVPAYEQYF	TGTGCCAGCAGCTTAAGGGGGTTAAGGGTCCCGGCCTACGAGCAGTACTTC
TRBJ1-5	few	.	TRBV20-1	CSASTNNQPQHF	TGCAGTGCTAGTACGAACAATCAGCCCCAGCATTTT
TRBJ1-4	many	.	TRBV5-1	CASSSEAGILFF	TGCGCCAGCAGTTCGGAGGCGGGGATTCTGTTTTTT
TRBJ2-2	many	.	TRBV12-3/TRBV12-4	CASSFTRPGELFF	TGTGCCAGCAGTTTTACGCGGCCCGGGGAGCTGTTTTTT
TRBJ2-3	once	TRBD1	TRBV2	CASKGQGPDTQYF	TGTGCCAGCAAGGGACAGGGCCCAGATACGCAGTATTTT
TRBJ1-1	.	.	TRBV6-2/TRBV6-3	CASSYVYNQGITEAFF	TGTGCCAGCAGTTACGTCTACAACCAGGGAATAACTGAAGCTTTCTTT
TRBJ1-4	few	TRBD1	TRBV5-1	CASSFTGTGINEKLFF	TGCGCCAGCAGCTTTACCGGGACAGGGATAAATGAAAAACTGTTTTTT
TRBJ2-7	.	.	TRBV5-1	CASSLGDGGHEQYF	TGCGCCAGCAGCTTGGGGGACGGTGGCCACGAGCAGTACTTC
TRBJ1-1	.	TRBD1	TRBV18	CASSRRQGRVNTEAFF	TGTGCCAGCTCCCGGAGACAGGGGCGAGTGAACACTGAAGCTTTCTTT
TRBJ2-2	few	TRBD2	TRBV7-9	CASRPGIAGGNTGELFF	TGTGCCAGCAGACCGGGTATAGCGGGAGGTAACACCGGGGAGCTGTTTTTT
TRBJ1-2	.	.	TRBV6-1	CATATGGIYGYTF	TGTGCCACCGCAACGGGGGGGATCTATGGCTACACCTTC
TRBJ2-7	.	TRBD2	TRBV7-9	CASSFLPGGRDEQYF	TGTGCCAGCAGCTTCTTGCCGGGAGGGAGAGACGAGCAGTACTTC
TRBJ1-2	.	.	TRBV10-3	CATKGTDYGYTF	TGTGCCACCAAGGGGACGGACTATGGCTACACCTTC
TRBJ2-2	few	.	TRBV29-1	CSVARPSNTGELFF	TGCAGCGTTGCTCGTCCAAGTAACACCGGGGAGCTGTTTTTT
TRBJ1-1	many	.	TRBV10-3	CAISLDRSTEAFF	TGTGCCATCAGCCTAGATCGGAGCACTGAAGCTTTCTTT
TRBJ2-7	.	.	TRBV27	CASRSKGFEQYF	TGTGCCAGCAGATCTAAGGGCTTTGAGCAGTACTTC
TRBJ1-1	many	TRBD1	TRBV24-1	CAVQMQGAPSRNTEAFF	TGTGCCGTTCAAATGCAGGGGGCGCCATCTAGGAACACTGAAGCTTTCTTT
TRBJ2-2	many	TRBD2	TRBV12-3/TRBV12-4	CASSRTSAGTGELFF	TGTGCCAGCAGTCGAACTAGCGCGGGCACCGGGGAGCTGTTTTTT
TRBJ2-2	once	.	TRBV9	CASSVMGQGVGELFF	TGTGCCAGCAGCGTAATGGGGCAGGGCGTCGGGGAGCTGTTTTTT
TRBJ2-7	many	.	TRBV28	CASSRSAAYEQYF	TGTGCCAGCAGCCGTAGCGCAGCCTACGAGCAGTACTTC
TRBJ2-5	few	.	TRBV5-6	CASSGAFRETQYF	TGTGCCAGCAGCGGGGCCTTCAGGGAGACCCAGTACTTC
TRBJ1-4	many	.	TRBV12-5	CASGLGREKLFF	TGTGCTAGTGGTTTGGGACGTGAAAAACTGTTTTTT
TRBJ2-1	few	TRBD2	TRBV6-1	CASSYGGGRNEQFF	TGTGCCAGCAGTTACGGGGGCGGGAGGAATGAGCAGTTCTTC
TRBJ2-7	.	TRBD2	TRBV5-5	CASSRIGLAGVNRYEQYF	TGTGCCAGCAGCCGAATCGGACTAGCGGGGGTGAATCGGTACGAGCAGTACTTC